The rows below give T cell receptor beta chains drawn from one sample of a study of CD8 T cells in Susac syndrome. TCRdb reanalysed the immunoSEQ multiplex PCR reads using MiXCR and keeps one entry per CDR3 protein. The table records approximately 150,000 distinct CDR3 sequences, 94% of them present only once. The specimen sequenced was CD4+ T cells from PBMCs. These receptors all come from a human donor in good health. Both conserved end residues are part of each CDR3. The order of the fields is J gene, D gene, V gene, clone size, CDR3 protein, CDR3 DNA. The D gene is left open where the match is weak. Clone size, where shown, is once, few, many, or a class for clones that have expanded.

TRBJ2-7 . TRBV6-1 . CASTTTVYEQYF TGTGCCAGCACCACGACAGTCTACGAGCAGTACTTC
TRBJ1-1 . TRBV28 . CASSLYDKNTEAFF TGTGCCAGCAGTTTATATGACAAGAACACTGAAGCTTTCTTT
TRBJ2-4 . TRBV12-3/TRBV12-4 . CASSLEGGNIQYF TGTGCCAGCAGTTTAGAGGGTGGAAACATTCAGTACTTC
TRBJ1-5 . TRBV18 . CASSPQTDSNQPQHF TGTGCCAGCTCACCACAGACGGATAGCAATCAGCCCCAGCATTTT
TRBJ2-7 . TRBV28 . CASSLSAASYEQYF TGTGCCAGCAGTTTATCCGCAGCCTCCTACGAGCAGTACTTC
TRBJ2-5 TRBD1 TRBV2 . CASTRTGSQKETQYF TGTGCCAGCACAAGGACAGGGAGCCAAAAAGAGACCCAGTACTTC
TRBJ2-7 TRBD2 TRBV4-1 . CASSQGLAGFYEQYF TGCGCCAGCAGCCAAGGCCTAGCGGGGTTCTACGAGCAGTACTTC
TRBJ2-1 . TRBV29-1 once CSTRVWVGQGQSYNEQFF TGCAGCACACGGGTCTGGGTCGGGCAGGGACAATCCTACAATGAGCAGTTCTTC
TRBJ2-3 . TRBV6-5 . CASSYQRGDTQYF TGTGCCAGCAGTTACCAGCGCGGAGATACGCAGTATTTT
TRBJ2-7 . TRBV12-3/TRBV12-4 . CASSLGGSYEQYF TGTGCCAGCAGTTTAGGGGGCTCCTACGAGCAGTACTTC
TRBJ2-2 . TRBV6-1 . CASRGRGRGGELFF TGTGCCAGCAGGGGGAGAGGTCGAGGCGGGGAGCTGTTTTTT
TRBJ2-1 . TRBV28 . CASSPPSTRYNEQFF TGTGCCAGCAGTCCCCCCTCGACAAGGTACAATGAGCAGTTCTTC
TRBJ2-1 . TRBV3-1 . CASSQGATYNEQFF TGTGCCAGCAGCCAGGGGGCTACCTACAATGAGCAGTTCTTC
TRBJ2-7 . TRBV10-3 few CAIRAPTYEQYF TGTGCCATCAGAGCACCAACCTACGAGCAGTACTTC
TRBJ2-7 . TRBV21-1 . CASSNYRGLVNYEQYF TGTGCCAGCAGCAACTACAGGGGGCTGGTGAACTACGAGCAGTACTTC
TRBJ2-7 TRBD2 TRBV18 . CASSPKSEVGLAGAEQYF TGTGCCAGCTCACCAAAGTCAGAGGTAGGACTAGCGGGAGCGGAGCAGTACTTC
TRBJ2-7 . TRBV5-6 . CASSLNSQYTYEQYF TGTGCCAGCAGCTTGAATAGCCAGTATACCTACGAGCAGTACTTC
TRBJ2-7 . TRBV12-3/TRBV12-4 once CASSIFAHLGYEQYF TGTGCCAGCAGTATTTTTGCCCACCTAGGATACGAGCAGTACTTC
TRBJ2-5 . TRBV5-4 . CASSLTGEETQYF TGTGCCAGCAGCTTGACGGGGGAGGAGACCCAGTACTTC
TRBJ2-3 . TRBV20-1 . CSARGPERDTQYF TGCAGTGCTAGAGGGCCGGAACGAGATACGCAGTATTTT
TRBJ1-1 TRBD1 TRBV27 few CASSIGTGYTEAFF TGTGCCAGCAGCATTGGGACAGGGTACACTGAAGCTTTCTTT
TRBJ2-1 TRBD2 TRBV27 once CASSFSSGSRNEQFF TGTGCCAGCAGTTTTTCGAGCGGGAGTCGGAATGAGCAGTTCTTC
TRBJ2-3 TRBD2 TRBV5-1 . CASSHGLGRIQDTQYF TGCGCCAGCAGCCACGGACTAGGCAGGATCCAAGATACGCAGTATTTT
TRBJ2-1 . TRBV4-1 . CASRSPTGRNEQFF TGCGCCAGCAGATCTCCTACGGGGCGGAATGAGCAGTTCTTC
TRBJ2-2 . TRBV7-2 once CASSFRAGYTGELFF TGTGCCAGCAGCTTCAGGGCAGGGTACACCGGGGAGCTGTTTTTT
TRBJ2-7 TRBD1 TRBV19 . CASSPDRGRYEQYF TGTGCCAGTAGCCCCGACAGGGGACGCTACGAGCAGTACTTC
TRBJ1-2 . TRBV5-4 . CASSPPQVGYGYTF TGTGCCAGCAGCCCCCCCCAGGTTGGGTATGGCTACACCTTC
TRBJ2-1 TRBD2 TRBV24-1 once CATSDASSGSGYEQFF TGTGCCACCAGTGATGCCTCTAGCGGGAGTGGTTATGAGCAGTTCTTC
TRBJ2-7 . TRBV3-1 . CASSQVSYEQYF TGTGCCAGCAGCCAAGTTTCCTACGAGCAGTACTTC
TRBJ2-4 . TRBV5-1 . CASSLGGREDIQYF TGCGCCAGCAGCTTGGGAGGCAGGGAAGACATTCAGTACTTC